This TCR beta chain is from a study of blood T cell repertoires in COVID-19. Whole-study context: Specimens from acute and convalescent COVID-19 originated in the United States, Italy and Spain. Sources were T cells, B-cell-depleted T cells, or PBMCs; the material itself was cDNA or gDNA.

Germline loops: CDR1 SEHNR, CDR2 FQNEAQ (reference sequence). The ends were cut back, 4 bases at V and 5 bases at J, with 12 bases in the middle. The CDR3 runs to 13 residues. Only in-frame clones appear in the TCRdb table, and some are missing; sequencing was by immunoSEQ multiplex PCR. The sample shows about 200,000 clones, about nine tenths of them seen only once. The chain is built from TRBV7-9 and TRBJ2-7, with D unresolved. The TCR sequence derives from a man aged 25-45 years who had recovered from COVID-19. Sequencing used peripheral blood. CDR3 region: CASSWRGMDEQYF. Here the CDR3 DNA reads TGTGCCAGCAGCTGGCGAGGAATGGACGAGCAGTACTTC. The full variable domain, completed using reference TRBV7-9 and TRBJ2-7, is DTGVSQNPRHKITKRGQNVTFRCDPISEHNRLYWYRQTLGQGPEFLTYFQNEAQLEKSRLLSDRFSAERPKGSFSTLEIQRTEQGDSAMYLCASSWRGMDEQYFGPGTRLTVT.